Below, 23 T cell receptor beta chains from the same sample are listed, as sequenced in a study of OX40 agonist ivuxolimab in advanced cancers. Assay used: immunoSEQ multiplex PCR; TCRdb lists only in-frame clones, some missing. The sample holds roughly 17,000 clones, roughly 73% seen once. This specimen consisted of CD4+ or CD8+ T cells sorted from blood, obtained in a trial of the OX40 agonist ivuxolimab. The receptors stem from an adult with an advanced solid tumor such as melanoma, head and neck, liver or kidney cancer.

This clone was counted only a few times. The J gene is TRBJ2-7, the V gene TRBV4-2; 8 bases align to TRBD2. Losses at the gene ends were 6 bases for V and 6 bases for J; bases not matched to a gene: 7. CDR3 size: 13 residues. Germline values: CDR1 LGHNA, CDR2 YNFKEQ. CDR3: CASRIGTRGEQYF. CDR3 DNA sequence: TGTGCCAGCAGAATCGGGACTAGAGGCGAGCAGTACTTC.

The gene calls are TRBV12-5 and TRBJ2-6; D is perhaps TRBD1 (5 bases). The CDR3 covers 13 residues. CDR1 is LGHNT and CDR2 is FRNRAP in the germline V gene. The V and J ends lost 7 bases and 2 bases respectively, with 6 bases between them. Here the CDR3 DNA reads TGTGCTAGTGAGGGGACTGGGGCCAACGTCCTGACTTTC. Translated, it gives CASEGTGANVLTF.

In its sample, this clone ranks as medium-sized. The gene calls are TRBV7-9 and TRBJ1-1; D uncertain. The CDR3 length is 15 residues. Per the germline V gene, CDR1 is SEHNR and CDR2 is FQNEAQ (reference sequence). The ends were cut back, 3 bases at V and 1 base at J, with 12 bases in the middle. CDR3 protein: CASSFEWEGNTEAFF. In DNA form, the CDR3 reads TGTGCCAGCAGCTTTGAGTGGGAAGGGAACACTGAAGCTTTCTTT.

Relative to its sample, this clone is medium-sized. The chain is built from TRBV28 and TRBJ2-7; D may be TRBD2 (6 bases). Per the germline V gene, CDR1 is MDHEN and CDR2 is SYDVKM. The CDR3 runs 15 residues. Trimming took 6 bases from V and 0 from J, leaving 15 bases between them. DNA for the CDR3: TGTGCCAGCAGCACCTATAGCGGTCCCTCCTACGAGCAGTACTTC. As protein: CASSTYSGPSYEQYF.

The rearrangement joins TRBV9 to TRBJ2-5; TRBD2 matches at 8 bases. With V trimmed by 3 bases and J by 5 bases, 12 bases remained unmatched. Germline-derived CDR1 and CDR2 are SGDLS and YYNGEE. This CDR3 is built from 16 residues. CDR3 sequence: CASSDNIAGMWETQYF. The CDR3 DNA reads as TGTGCCAGCAGCGATAATATAGCGGGAATGTGGGAGACCCAGTACTTC.

The chain recombines TRBV7-9 with TRBJ2-7, with D hard to call. The V end lost 4 bases, the J end lost 3 bases, and 10 bases lay between the germline ends. The germline CDR1 and CDR2 sequences are SEHNR and FQNEAQ (reference sequence). The CDR3 contains 13 residues. CDR3 coding DNA: TGTGCCAGCAGCTCGTCGACCGGCTACGAGCAGTACTTC. Translation gives CASSSSTGYEQYF.

The genes are TRBV2 and TRBJ2-7; 8 bases are a match to TRBD1. The CDR3 runs 14 residues. CDR1 SNHLY and CDR2 FYNNEI come from the germline V gene. Trimming cost V 5 bases and J 0 bases; bases outside gene matches: 3. In nucleotides, the CDR3 is TGTGCCAGCAGTACGGGACAGGTCTCCTACGAGCAGTACTTC. Protein product: CASSTGQVSYEQYF.

The chain joins TRBV27 to TRBJ2-3; D remains unclear. Germline V lookup: CDR1 MNHEY, CDR2 SMNVEV (reference sequence). CDR3 length: 12 amino acids. V lost 6 bases and J lost 4, with 8 bases in between. This CDR3 is CASSPVPDTQYF. In nucleotides, the CDR3 is TGTGCCAGCAGCCCTGTCCCAGATACGCAGTATTTT.

The chain recombines TRBV6-5 with TRBJ1-1, with D possibly TRBD1 on 5 matching bases. Germline V gene sequence: CDR1 MNHEY, CDR2 SVGAGI. The CDR3 loop spans 13 amino acids. Trimming took off 5 bases at V and 6 bases at J, with 13 bases between the two ends. CDR3 DNA: TGTGCCAGCAGTATTAGCCGAGGGGCTGAAGCTTTCTTT. It encodes CASSISRGAEAFF.

The gene calls are TRBV21-1 and TRBJ2-7; the table assigns TRBD2, which was not confirmed against the DNA. TRBV21-1 is deemed a pseudogene. This CDR3 is built from 19 residues. CDR3 in amino acids: CASSKVGTSGPFLYYEQYF. The DNA of the CDR3 is TGTGCCAGCAGCAAAGTAGGAACTAGCGGGCCTTTCCTTTACTACGAGCAGTACTTC.

V gene TRBV19 combines with J gene TRBJ2-7; 7 positions agree with TRBD2. The CDR3 runs to 16 residues. From germline, CDR1 is LNHDA and CDR2 SQIVND (reference sequence). With V trimmed by 6 bases and J by 2 bases, 13 bases remained unmatched. Written as DNA, the CDR3 is TGTGCCAGTAGATATGGGAGGGGCGCTGCTCCCTACGAGCAGTACTTC. This codes for CASRYGRGAAPYEQYF.

This rearrangement joins TRBV12-5 to TRBJ1-1; D possibly corresponds to TRBD1 (5 bases). The CDR3 has 13 residues. CDR1 is LGHNT, CDR2 FRNRAP, per germline. Trimming left V 3 bases short and J 4 bases short, with 9 bases between. CDR3 region: CASGLGGATEAFF. The CDR3 DNA sequence: TGTGCTAGTGGTTTAGGAGGGGCCACTGAAGCTTTCTTT.

V usage is TRBV6-5 and J usage is TRBJ2-7; TRBD1 is a possible D gene (6 bases). Germline CDR1 reads MNHEY; CDR2 reads SVGAGI. The CDR3 consists of 15 residues. V was cut by 5 bases and J by 1 base, with 15 bases left in between. Written as DNA, the CDR3 is TGTGCCAGCAGTACCAACAGGGTTCGGTCCTACGAGCAGTACTTC. It encodes CASSTNRVRSYEQYF.

The chain links TRBV7-8 to TRBJ2-7, with TRBD2 as a possible D gene (6 bases). Germline CDR1 SGHVS, CDR2 FQNEAQ. The CDR3 contains 17 residues. V lost 4 bases and J 0 bases, leaving 19 bases between the germline ends. CDR3 coding DNA: TGTGCCAGCAGCTCCCCTCGGGGCGGGGCCTACTCCTACGAGCAGTACTTC. Its protein is CASSSPRGGAYSYEQYF.

This clone is termed large. CDR3 residues: CASSLEPGPYEQYF. CDR3 bases: TGTGCCAGCAGTTTAGAGCCAGGCCCCTACGAGCAGTACTTC. The chain uses TRBV27 and TRBJ2-7; D gene uncertain. The germline V gene encodes CDR1 MNHEY and CDR2 SMNVEV (reference sequence). The CDR3 contains 14 residues. Trimming took 2 bases from V and 2 from J, leaving 10 bases between them.

V usage is TRBV7-6 and J usage is TRBJ2-7, with D uncertain. Germline V lookup: CDR1 SGHVS, CDR2 FNYEAQ. The CDR3 is 13 residues long. The germline V and J ends were trimmed by 5 bases and 5 bases, with 13 bases remaining between them. CDR3 in amino acids: CASSPSSANEQYF. DNA of the CDR3: TGTGCCAGCAGCCCTTCGTCCGCCAACGAGCAGTACTTC.

The chain carries TRBV4-2 and TRBJ2-7; 9 bases map to TRBD1. Germline V gene data show CDR1 as LGHNA and CDR2 as YNFKEQ. This CDR3 is 16 amino acids long. V lost 4 bases to trimming and J lost 4 bases; unmatched junction nucleotides: 11. The CDR3 spells CASSPAGTGGEYEQYF. The CDR3 region has the DNA TGTGCCAGCAGCCCTGCTGGAACAGGGGGCGAGTACGAGCAGTACTTC.

The CDR3 bases are TGTGCCACCAGCAGAGCAAAGGTCGAAACGGGCTACGAGCAGTACTTC. Translated: CATSRAKVETGYEQYF. The rearrangement links TRBV15 to TRBJ2-7; unclear D gene. Deletions cut 1 base from V and 3 bases from J, with 16 bases between. The CDR3 has 16 amino acids. In germline, CDR1 is LNHNV, CDR2 YYDKDF (reference sequence).

The V and J genes are TRBV6-5 and TRBJ2-5, with 7 bases matching TRBD1. CDR3 length: 15 residues. The germline gives CDR1 MNHEY, CDR2 SVGAGI. Trimming took 8 bases from V and 11 from J; bases not matched to a gene: 20. CDR3 DNA: TGTGCCAGCGCAGGGACAGCGATGTCTACGTGGGGGCAGTACTTC. This translates into CASAGTAMSTWGQYF.

The gene calls are TRBV4-3 and TRBJ2-1; possibly TRBD1 or TRBD2 for D (5 bases each). The V and J ends lost 4 bases and 5 bases respectively, with 9 bases between them. The CDR3 sequence is 13 residues long. The V gene's germline CDR1 is LGHNA and CDR2 YSLEER. This CDR3 is CASSPGPNNEQFF. The CDR3 DNA is TGCGCCAGCAGCCCGGGACCGAACAATGAGCAGTTCTTC.

Sample share makes this clone medium-sized. CDR3 loop: CASSQGGLQLFF. DNA of the CDR3: TGTGCCAGCAGCCAAGGGGGGTTACAACTGTTTTTT. The V call is TRBV14, the J call TRBJ1-4, with a weak D call TRBD1 (5 bases). Between the trimmed V and J ends, which lost 1 base and 12 bases, there was a span of 9 bases. CDR1 is SGHDN, CDR2 FVKESK, per germline. The CDR3 sequence is 12 residues long.

This sequence joins TRBV5-1 and TRBJ1-4; a possible D gene is TRBD1 (5 bases). This CDR3 contains 16 residues. CDR1 and CDR2 from the germline V gene are SGHRS and YFSETQ. V lost 4 bases and J lost 0, with 13 bases in between. The CDR3 coding sequence is TGCGCCAGCAGCCCGGACGGGGGACCAACTAATGAAAAACTGTTTTTT. This sequence encodes CASSPDGGPTNEKLFF.

The genes are TRBV7-9 and TRBJ2-3; D gene unclear. V lost 5 bases and J lost 6, with 12 bases in between. CDR3 length: 13 amino acids. Germline CDR1 SEHNR, CDR2 FQNEAQ (reference sequence). CDR3 nucleotides: TGTGCCAGCAGCATCGCCCGCGGCGATACGCAGTATTTT. Protein: CASSIARGDTQYF.